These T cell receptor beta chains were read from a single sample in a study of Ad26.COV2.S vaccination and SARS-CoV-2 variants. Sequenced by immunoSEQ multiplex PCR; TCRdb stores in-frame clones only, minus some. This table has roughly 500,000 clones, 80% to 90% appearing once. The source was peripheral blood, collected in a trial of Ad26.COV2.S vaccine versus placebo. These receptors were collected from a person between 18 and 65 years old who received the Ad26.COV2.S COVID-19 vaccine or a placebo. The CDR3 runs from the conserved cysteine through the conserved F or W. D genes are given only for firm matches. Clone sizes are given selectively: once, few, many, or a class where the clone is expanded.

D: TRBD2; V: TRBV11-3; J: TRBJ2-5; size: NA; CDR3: CASSFVSSGRSGVPNF; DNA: TGTGCCAGCAGCTTCGTATCTAGCGGGAGGTCGGGAGTTCCTAACTTC
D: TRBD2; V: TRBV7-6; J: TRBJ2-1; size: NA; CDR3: CASSTPGGGSGLDNEQFF; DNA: TGTGCCAGCAGCACCCCCGGCGGGGGGTCCGGTTTAGATAATGAGCAGTTCTTC
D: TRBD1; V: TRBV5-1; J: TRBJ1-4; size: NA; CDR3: CASSFGTGDEKLFF; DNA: TGCGCCAGCAGCTTCGGGACAGGGGATGAAAAACTGTTTTTT
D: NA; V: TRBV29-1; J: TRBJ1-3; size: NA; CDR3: CSVVVGGTIYF; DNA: TGCAGCGTTGTGGTTGGGGGCACCATATATTTT
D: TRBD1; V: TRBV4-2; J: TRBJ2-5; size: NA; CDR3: CASSQAATGTGYEETQYF; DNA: TGTGCCAGCAGCCAAGCGGCTACCGGGACAGGGTATGAGGAGACCCAGTACTTC
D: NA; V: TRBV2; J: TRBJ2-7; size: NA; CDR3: CASSVRQSAGSYEQYF; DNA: TGTGCCAGCAGTGTTAGACAGTCAGCGGGCTCCTACGAGCAGTACTTC
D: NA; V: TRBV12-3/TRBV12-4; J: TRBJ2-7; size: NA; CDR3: CASSRTGYEQYF; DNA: TGTGCCAGCAGTCGTACAGGTTACGAGCAGTACTTC
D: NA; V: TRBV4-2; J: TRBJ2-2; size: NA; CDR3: CASSRTNTGELFF; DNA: TGTGCCAGCAGCCGGACGAACACCGGGGAGCTGTTTTTT
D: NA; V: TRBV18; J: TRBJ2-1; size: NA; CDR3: CASSASRNEQFF; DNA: TGTGCCAGCTCAGCTAGCCGCAATGAGCAGTTCTTC
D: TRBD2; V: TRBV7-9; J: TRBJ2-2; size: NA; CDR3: CASSRGLENTGELFF; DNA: TGTGCCAGCAGCAGAGGACTAGAGAACACCGGGGAGCTGTTTTTT
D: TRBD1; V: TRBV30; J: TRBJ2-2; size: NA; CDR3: CAWDPGQGARELFF; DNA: TGTGCCTGGGATCCGGGACAGGGGGCAAGGGAGCTGTTTTTT
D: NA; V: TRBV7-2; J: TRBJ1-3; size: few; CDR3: CASSSHIRVAGNTIYF; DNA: TGTGCCAGCAGCTCCCACATCAGGGTCGCTGGAAACACCATATATTTT
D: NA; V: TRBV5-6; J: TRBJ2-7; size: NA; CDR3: CASTNMKSYEQYF; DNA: TGTGCCAGCACCAATATGAAATCCTACGAGCAGTACTTC
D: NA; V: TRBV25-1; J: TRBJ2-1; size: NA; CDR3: CASSSQQGRYNEQFF; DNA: TGTGCCAGCAGTTCCCAACAGGGCCGGTACAATGAGCAGTTCTTC
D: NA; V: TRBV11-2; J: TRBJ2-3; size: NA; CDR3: CASSPAAGSTDTQYF; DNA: TGTGCCAGCAGCCCGGCCGCGGGGAGCACAGATACGCAGTATTTT
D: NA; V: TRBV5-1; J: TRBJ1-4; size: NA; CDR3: CASSWAASSREKLFF; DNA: TGCGCCAGCAGCTGGGCGGCCAGCTCAAGGGAAAAACTGTTTTTT
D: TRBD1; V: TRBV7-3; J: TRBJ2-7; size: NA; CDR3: CASSLGTGISYEQYF; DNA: TGTGCCAGCAGCCTCGGGACAGGGATCTCCTACGAGCAGTACTTC
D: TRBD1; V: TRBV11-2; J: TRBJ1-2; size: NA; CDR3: CASSYGTGNYGYTF; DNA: TGTGCCAGCAGCTATGGGACAGGCAACTATGGCTACACCTTC
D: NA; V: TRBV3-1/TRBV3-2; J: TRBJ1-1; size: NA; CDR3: CASSQAGVEAFF; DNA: TGTGCCAGCAGCCAAGCGGGGGTAGAAGCTTTCTTT
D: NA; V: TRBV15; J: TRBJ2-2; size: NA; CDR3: CATQWELTGELFF; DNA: TGTGCCACCCAATGGGAGCTCACCGGGGAGCTGTTTTTT
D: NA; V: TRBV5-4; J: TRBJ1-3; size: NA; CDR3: CASSLQTLSGNTIYF; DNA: TGTGCCAGCAGCTTACAGACTCTCTCTGGAAACACCATATATTTT
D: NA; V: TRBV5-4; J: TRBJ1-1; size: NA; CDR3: CASSLMSQGTEAFF; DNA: TGTGCCAGCAGCTTAATGAGTCAAGGAACTGAAGCTTTCTTT
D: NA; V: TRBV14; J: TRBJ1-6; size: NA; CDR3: CASSQNKQGPNSPLHF; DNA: TGTGCCAGCAGCCAAAACAAACAGGGCCCAAATTCACCCCTCCACTTT
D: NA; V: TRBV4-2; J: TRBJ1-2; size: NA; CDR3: CASSQAVRTPDGYTF; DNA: TGTGCCAGCAGCCAAGCGGTAAGGACGCCAGATGGCTACACCTTC
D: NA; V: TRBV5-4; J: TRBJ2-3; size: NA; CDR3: CASSLRTEDTQYF; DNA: TGTGCCAGCAGCTTGAGAACAGAGGATACGCAGTATTTT
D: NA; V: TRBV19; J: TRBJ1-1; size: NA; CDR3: CASSNPPEGPGAFF; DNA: TGTGCCAGTAGTAATCCCCCGGAAGGACCGGGAGCTTTCTTT
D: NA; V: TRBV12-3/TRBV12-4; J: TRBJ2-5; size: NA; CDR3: CASSFAGALTQYF; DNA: TGTGCCAGCAGTTTCGCGGGGGCCCTGACCCAGTACTTC
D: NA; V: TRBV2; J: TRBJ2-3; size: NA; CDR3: CASSAPLTYTQYF; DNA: TGTGCCAGCAGCGCCCCCTTAACATATACGCAGTATTTT
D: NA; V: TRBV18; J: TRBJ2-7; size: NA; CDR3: CASSPRSGVFHEQYF; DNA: TGTGCCAGCTCACCACGGTCGGGGGTCTTCCACGAGCAGTACTTC
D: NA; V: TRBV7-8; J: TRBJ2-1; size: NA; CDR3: CASSPSSYNEQFF; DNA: TGTGCCAGCAGCCCCAGCTCCTACAATGAGCAGTTCTTC
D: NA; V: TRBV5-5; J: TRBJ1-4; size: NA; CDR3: CASSLGTANEKLFF; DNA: TGTGCCAGCAGCTTGGGGACAGCTAATGAAAAACTGTTTTTT
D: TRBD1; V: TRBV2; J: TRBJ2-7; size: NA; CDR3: CATGYEQYF; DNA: TGTGCGACAGGGTACGAGCAGTACTTC
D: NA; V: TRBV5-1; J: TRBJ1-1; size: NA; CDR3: CASSPDGGRATEAFF; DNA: TGCGCCAGCAGCCCGGACGGGGGGCGCGCAACTGAAGCTTTCTTT
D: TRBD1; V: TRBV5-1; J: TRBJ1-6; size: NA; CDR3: CASSPGQDPLNSPLHF; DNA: TGCGCCAGCAGCCCCGGACAGGACCCGCTAAATTCACCCCTCCACTTT
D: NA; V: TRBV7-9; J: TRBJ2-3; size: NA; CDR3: CASSSGVVDTQYF; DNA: TGTGCCAGCAGCTCGGGGGTTGTTGATACGCAGTATTTT
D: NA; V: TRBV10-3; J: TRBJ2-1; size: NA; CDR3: CAISEGPQRFF; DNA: TGTGCCATCAGTGAGGGACCTCAAAGGTTCTTC
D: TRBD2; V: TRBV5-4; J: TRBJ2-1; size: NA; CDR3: CASSSPSGGADDEQFF; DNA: TGTGCCAGCAGCTCCCCCTCGGGGGGGGCCGACGATGAGCAGTTCTTC
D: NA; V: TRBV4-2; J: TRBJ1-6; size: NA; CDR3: CASSQDAVRASPLHF; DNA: TGTGCCAGCAGCCAAGATGCGGTCAGGGCTTCACCCCTCCACTTT
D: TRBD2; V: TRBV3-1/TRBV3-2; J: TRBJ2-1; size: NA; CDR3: CASSSLRLAHENGEQFF; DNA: TGTGCCAGCAGCTCCCTGCGACTAGCGCACGAGAATGGTGAGCAGTTCTTC
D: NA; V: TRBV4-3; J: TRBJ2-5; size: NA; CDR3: CASSQETGQETQYF; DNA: TGCGCCAGCAGCCAAGAAACAGGGCAAGAGACCCAGTACTTC
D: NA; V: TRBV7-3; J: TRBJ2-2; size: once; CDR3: CASSSPPGLRNTGELFF; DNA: TGTGCCAGCAGCTCGCCTCCGGGACTCAGGAACACCGGGGAGCTGTTTTTT
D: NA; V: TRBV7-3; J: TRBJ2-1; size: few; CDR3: CASSLIHTGNEQFF; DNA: TGTGCCAGCAGCTTAATACACACCGGTAATGAGCAGTTCTTC
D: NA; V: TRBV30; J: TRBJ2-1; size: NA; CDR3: CAWDAGVSYNEQFF; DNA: TGTGCCTGGGACGCCGGGGTCTCCTACAATGAGCAGTTCTTC
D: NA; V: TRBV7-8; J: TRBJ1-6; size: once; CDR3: CASSLLGVTLSPLHF; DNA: TGTGCCAGCAGCTTATTAGGGGTGACCCTTTCACCCCTCCACTTT
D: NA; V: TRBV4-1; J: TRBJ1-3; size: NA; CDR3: CASSHATYISGNTIYF; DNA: TGCGCCAGCAGCCATGCTACATATATCTCTGGAAACACCATATATTTT
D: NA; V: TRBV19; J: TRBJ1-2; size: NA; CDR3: CASSSAGRGYGYTF; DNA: TGTGCCAGTAGTTCCGCCGGCAGGGGCTATGGCTACACCTTC
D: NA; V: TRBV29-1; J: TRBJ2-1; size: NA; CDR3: CSVGRTNNEQFF; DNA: TGCAGCGTCGGGAGAACGAACAATGAGCAGTTCTTC
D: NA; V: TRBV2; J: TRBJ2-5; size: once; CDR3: CARRWDQAETQYF; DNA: TGTGCCAGGAGGTGGGACCAGGCAGAGACCCAGTACTTC
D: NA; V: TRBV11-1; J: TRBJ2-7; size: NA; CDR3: CASSPQGPGYEQYF; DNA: TGTGCCAGCAGCCCCCAGGGTCCGGGCTACGAGCAGTACTTC
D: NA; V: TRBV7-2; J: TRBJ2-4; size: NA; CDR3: CASSLGFGDIQYF; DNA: TGTGCCAGCAGCTTAGGCTTTGGAGACATTCAGTACTTC
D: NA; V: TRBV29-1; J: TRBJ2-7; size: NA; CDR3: CSVAGQNYEQYF; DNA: TGCAGCGTTGCAGGCCAGAATTACGAGCAGTACTTC
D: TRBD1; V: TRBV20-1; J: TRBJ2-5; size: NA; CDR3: CSARQGETQYF; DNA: TGCAGTGCTCGACAGGGTGAGACCCAGTACTTC
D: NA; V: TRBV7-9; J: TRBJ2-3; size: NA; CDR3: CASSVWDAAADTQYF; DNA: TGTGCCAGCAGCGTGTGGGACGCTGCGGCGGATACGCAGTATTTT
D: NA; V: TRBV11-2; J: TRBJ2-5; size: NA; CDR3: CASSLGLMGTQYF; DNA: TGTGCCAGCAGCTTAGGACTAATGGGGACCCAGTACTTC